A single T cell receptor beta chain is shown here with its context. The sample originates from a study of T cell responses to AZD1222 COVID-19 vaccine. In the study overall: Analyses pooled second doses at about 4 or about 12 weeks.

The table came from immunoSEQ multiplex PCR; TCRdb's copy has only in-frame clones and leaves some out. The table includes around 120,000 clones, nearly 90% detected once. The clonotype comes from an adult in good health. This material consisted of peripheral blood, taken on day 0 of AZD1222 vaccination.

The CDR3 is CASNPGLARYGYTF. Written as DNA, the CDR3 is TGTGCCAGCAACCCAGGCTTGGCTAGGTATGGCTACACCTTC. The chain employs TRBV2 and TRBJ1-2; D is unresolved. The CDR3 is made up of 14 amino acids. Looked up from germline, CDR1 is SNHLY and CDR2 is FYNNEI. The ends were cut back, 7 bases at V and 5 bases at J, with 17 bases in the middle.